The 27 T cell receptor beta chains below were found in one sample sequenced in a study of blood T cells in healthy people across ages. A sample-barcoded 5' primer and a J-beta primer mix were used in a second PCR of roughly 7 to 11 cycles. TCRdb redid the calling of the 5' RACE reads with MiXCR, one entry per CDR3 protein. This sample yields about 1.4 million distinct CDR3 sequences, of which roughly 60% are seen a single time; roughly 7% belongs to the top ten. The sample consisted of blood. These receptors all stem from a man aged 18 to 29 in good health.

The chain combines TRBV20-1 with TRBJ2-4, with 7 bases identical to TRBD2. TRBJ2-7 explains the end of the DNA better; the J call may be wrong. CDR1 is DFQATT, CDR2 SNEGSKA, per germline (reference sequence). The CDR3 is 14 residues long. The CDR3 spells CSASGFKREYEQYF. CDR3 DNA sequence: TGCAGTGCTAGCGGCTTCAAGCGGGAATACGAGCAGTACTTC.

The J gene is TRBJ2-2, the V gene TRBV27; D is perhaps TRBD1 (6 bases). Germline V CDR1 and CDR2: MNHEY, SMNVEV (reference sequence). The germline V and J ends were trimmed by 2 bases and 1 base, with 8 bases remaining between them. The CDR3 loop spans 15 amino acids. The CDR3 here is CASSLQTGNTGELFF. CDR3 coding DNA: TGTGCCAGCAGTTTACAGACAGGGAACACCGGGGAGCTGTTTTTT.

The chain is built from TRBV29-1 and TRBJ1-3; tentative D call: TRBD1 (6 bases). The ends were cut back, 7 bases at V and 7 bases at J, with 14 bases in the middle. The germline V gene has CDR1 SQVTM and CDR2 ANQGSEA. This CDR3 is built from 12 residues. The chain's CDR3 is CSANREGNTIYF. As DNA, the CDR3 is TGCAGCGCCAACAGGGAAGGCAACACCATATATTTT.

CDR3 residues: CASSVGGTSLYNEQFF. CDR3 sequence (DNA): TGTGCCAGCAGCGTAGGAGGGACTAGCCTTTACAATGAGCAGTTCTTC. The chain combines TRBV9 with TRBJ2-1; 9 bases match TRBD2. This CDR3 comprises 16 residues. Germline assignment: CDR1 SGDLS and CDR2 YYNGEE. Trimming removed 0 bases from V and 4 bases from J; junction bases left unmatched: 5.

This clonotype was detected only once. The chain carries TRBV29-1 and TRBJ1-5, with 7 bases aligning to TRBD1. This CDR3 spans 14 amino acids. Trimming cost V 6 bases and J 0 bases; bases outside gene matches: 5. In germline, CDR1 is SQVTM, CDR2 ANQGSEA. The CDR3 bases are TGCAGCGTGGGGACAGACAATAGCAATCAGCCCCAGCATTTT. This sequence encodes CSVGTDNSNQPQHF.

This clonotype was found a few times. The chain employs TRBV29-1 and TRBJ2-1; unclear D gene. V gave up 4 bases and J gave up 0 bases, with 7 bases separating them. Germline-derived CDR1 and CDR2 are SQVTM and ANQGSEA. This CDR3 has 13 amino acids. The CDR3 DNA follows: TGCAGCGTTGGGGCATTCTCCTACAATGAGCAGTTCTTC. This codes for CSVGAFSYNEQFF.

CDR3 sequence reads: CSATIDRGFQPQHF. As DNA, the CDR3 is TGCAGTGCTACTATCGATCGTGGGTTTCAGCCCCAGCATTTT. The chain employs TRBV20-1 and TRBJ1-5; D call uncertain. This CDR3 has 14 amino acids. Trimming removed 4 bases from V and 6 bases from J, with 16 bases in between. The germline gives CDR1 DFQATT, CDR2 SNEGSKA (reference sequence).

V gene TRBV29-1 combines with J gene TRBJ2-2; a weak D match, TRBD2 (6 bases). V was cut by 7 bases and J by 1 base, with 13 bases left in between. The CDR3 runs 14 residues. Germline V gene sequence: CDR1 SQVTM, CDR2 ANQGSEA. CDR3 nucleotide sequence: TGCAGCGGGGGCGGGGCCCAGAACACCGGGGAGCTGTTTTTT. This translates into CSGGGAQNTGELFF.

Notes on this clonotype: At one of its ends the junction is not consistent with the germline gene, which may arise from a read error. The chain has TRBV20-1 and TRBJ2-1; D might be TRBD1 or TRBD2, each matching 5 bases. The germline V gene encodes CDR1 DFQATT and CDR2 SNEGSKA (reference sequence). The CDR3 runs 12 residues. The CDR3: CSAIGGRNERFF. The CDR3 region has the DNA TGCAGTGCTATTGGGGGTCGGAATGAGCGGTTCTTC.

The chain carries TRBV6-5 and TRBJ2-1; D might be TRBD1 (6 bases). Germline lookup yields CDR1 MNHEY and CDR2 SVGAGI. Trimming took off 1 base at V and 7 bases at J, with 14 bases between the two ends. This CDR3 region has 15 residues. CDR3 loop: CASSYYPDRSNEQFF. The CDR3 bases are TGTGCCAGCAGTTACTATCCCGACAGGTCTAATGAGCAGTTCTTC.

This chain uses TRBV2 with TRBJ2-7, with D tentatively TRBD1 or TRBD2 (5 bases each). The germline V gene encodes CDR1 SNHLY and CDR2 FYNNEI. V lost 5 bases to trimming and J lost 1 base, with 12 bases between them. This CDR3 comprises 14 residues. In DNA form, the CDR3 reads TGTGCCAGCAGTTTAGGATGGGGGTCCTACGAGCAGTACTTC. The encoded protein is CASSLGWGSYEQYF.

This clonotype occurred a few times. The chain recombines TRBV7-9 with TRBJ2-1; 7 bases match TRBD2. The CDR3 has 16 residues. The germline gives CDR1 SEHNR, CDR2 FQNEAQ (reference sequence). V gave up 1 base and J gave up 5 bases; unmatched junction bases: 8. The CDR3 DNA sequence: TGTGCCAGCAGCTTAGAAGCGGGACGGAAGAACAATGAGCAGTTCTTC. Translation gives CASSLEAGRKNNEQFF.

The V call is TRBV7-2, the J call TRBJ2-4; D gene uncertain. CDR1 and CDR2 (germline): SGHTA, FQGNSA. V dropped 0 bases and J dropped 13 bases, with 7 bases sitting between them. CDR3 length: 11 amino acids. The CDR3 DNA reads as TGTGCCAGCAGCTTAGCGGTTCAGCAGTACTTC. Its protein is CASSLAVQQYF. The full variable domain, with the rest looked up from reference TRBV7-2 and TRBJ2-4, is GAGVSQSPSNKVTEKGKDVELRCDPISGHTALYWYRQSLGQGLEFLIYFQGNSAPDKSGLPSDRFSAERTGGSVSTLTIQRTQQEDSAVYLCASSLAVQQYFGAGTRLSVL.

This clonotype was recorded a few times. The V gene is TRBV7-9, the J gene TRBJ1-2, with 9 bases lining up with TRBD1. The ends lost 4 bases at V and 8 bases at J; junction bases unmatched: 11. Germline-derived CDR1 and CDR2 are SEHNR and FQNEAQ (reference sequence). The CDR3 extends over 15 amino acids. CDR3: CASSYGDRVYEGYTF. CDR3 nucleotides: TGTGCCAGCAGCTACGGGGACAGGGTTTACGAGGGCTACACCTTC.

The chain recombines TRBV4-3 with TRBJ1-5; no clear D gene. Germline-derived CDR1 and CDR2 are LGHNA and YSLEER. The CDR3 loop spans 14 amino acids. V gave up 0 bases and J gave up 7 bases, with 10 bases separating them. The CDR3 protein is CASSQDLTGQPQHF. The CDR3 DNA reads TGCGCCAGCAGCCAAGACTTGACGGGCCAGCCCCAGCATTTT.

The genes are TRBV7-8 and TRBJ1-4, with TRBD1 identical over 10 bases. This CDR3 comprises 13 residues. Germline V gene sequence: CDR1 SGHVS, CDR2 FQNEAQ. Trimming removed 8 bases from V and 4 bases from J; junction bases left unmatched: 1. CDR3 sequence: CASGTGDNEKLFF. In DNA form, the CDR3 reads TGTGCCAGCGGGACAGGGGATAATGAAAAACTGTTTTTT. Looking up the rest from reference TRBV7-8 and TRBJ1-4 gives the full variable domain: GAGVSQSPRYKVAKRGQDVALRCDPISGHVSLFWYQQALGQGPEFLTYFQNEAQLDKSGLPSDRFFAERPEGSVSTLKIQRTQQEDSAVYLCASGTGDNEKLFFGSGTQLSVL.

J is TRBJ2-7 and V is TRBV19; D uncertain. The CDR3 length is 14 residues. Trimming pared 3 bases from V and 0 bases from J, leaving 9 bases between. The V gene's germline CDR1 is LNHDA and CDR2 SQIVND (reference sequence). Written as DNA, the CDR3 is TGTGCCAGTAGTATCGCGGAGAGCTCCTACGAGCAGTACTTC. This gives the protein CASSIAESSYEQYF.

Comment on this clonotype: Mismatch with germline at one junction end may stem from a read error. The chain is built from TRBV6-2 or TRBV6-3 and TRBJ1-2; the D gene is possibly TRBD1 (5 bases). Germline assignment: CDR1 MNHEY and CDR2 SVGEGT. The CDR3 totals 17 residues. This CDR3 is CASSSRPDRDGVHGYIF. The CDR3 nucleotides read TGTGCCAGCAGTTCACGGCCGGATAGGGACGGTGTACATGGCTACATCTTC.

The V and J genes are TRBV4-3 and TRBJ1-1; D might be TRBD1 (6 bases). V lost 0 bases and J lost 3, with 17 bases in between. This CDR3 comprises 17 residues. Looked up from germline, CDR1 is LGHNA and CDR2 is YSLEER. CDR3 DNA sequence: TGCGCCAGCAGCCAAGATCATCCAGGGGCGGATTACACTGAAGCTTTCTTT. Translation: CASSQDHPGADYTEAFF.

The chain employs TRBV7-2 and TRBJ2-1, with D hard to call. Germline lookup yields CDR1 SGHTA and CDR2 FQGNSA. This CDR3 is 16 amino acids long. Trimming left V 5 bases short and J 7 bases short, with 21 bases between. In DNA, the CDR3 is TGTGCCAGCAGCGCCCCCCGGTCGCTTACCCATAATGAGCAGTTCTTC. Its protein product is CASSAPRSLTHNEQFF.

The V call is TRBV7-8, the J call TRBJ1-2; unclear D gene. In germline, CDR1 is SGHVS, CDR2 FQNEAQ. Between the trimmed V and J ends, which lost 3 bases and 7 bases, there was a span of 21 bases. The CDR3 extends over 16 amino acids. The CDR3 sequence is CASSLYRTELPGGYTF. In DNA, the CDR3 is TGTGCCAGCAGCTTGTATCGAACCGAGCTTCCAGGTGGCTACACCTTC.

The rearrangement joins TRBV25-1 to TRBJ2-5; possibly TRBD1 for D (5 bases). CDR1 is MGHDK, CDR2 SYGVNS, per germline. The CDR3 is 12 residues long. Trimming removed 3 bases at V and 11 bases at J, with 13 bases between. In DNA, the CDR3 is TGTGCCAGCAGTGATGGGGCCCCATCACAGTACTTC. It encodes CASSDGAPSQYF.

This rearrangement joins TRBV11-1 to TRBJ2-3, with TRBD2 matching over 10 bases. The CDR3 totals 21 residues. Germline CDR1 and CDR2: SGHAT and FQDESV (reference sequence). The junction had 20 bases not matched to a gene; V was cut back by 1 base and J by 4 bases. CDR3 bases: TGTGCCAGCAGCTTAGTGCCTTACACTAGCGGGGCCGACACCCTAGCAGATACGCAGTATTTT. It specifies CASSLVPYTSGADTLADTQYF.

The chain uses TRBV7-9 and TRBJ2-3; TRBD2 aligns across 11 bases. CDR1 is SEHNR, CDR2 FQNEAQ, per germline (reference sequence). J lost 7 bases, V lost 5 bases, and 8 bases had no gene match. The CDR3 covers 15 residues. The DNA for the CDR3 is TGTGCCAGCAGCCCTATTACTAGCGGGGGTAATACGCAGTATTTT. Its protein product is CASSPITSGGNTQYF.

The chain combines TRBV5-1 with TRBJ2-4; D is perhaps TRBD1 (6 bases). The DNA end is more similar to TRBJ2-7, so the J call may be wrong. Germline V lookup: CDR1 SGHRS, CDR2 YFSETQ. The CDR3 covers 14 residues. The CDR3 sequence is CASSSRTEDYEQYF. The CDR3 region has the DNA TGCGCCAGCAGCTCCCGGACAGAAGACTACGAGCAGTACTTC.

The chain uses TRBV15 and TRBJ2-4, with TRBD1 matching 7 bases. The J call may be wrong; the DNA end is better matched by TRBJ2-7. There are 14 residues in the CDR3. Germline assignment: CDR1 LNHNV and CDR2 YYDKDF (reference sequence). The DNA for the CDR3 is TGTGCCACCAGCAGACCCGACAGGGTATACGAGCAGTACTTC. Amino acids: CATSRPDRVYEQYF.

The rearrangement joins TRBV20-1 to TRBJ2-3; a weak D match, TRBD2 (5 bases). This CDR3 region has 15 residues. Looked up from germline, CDR1 is DFQATT and CDR2 is SNEGSKA (reference sequence). V shed 1 base and J shed 4 bases, with 15 bases lying between them. The CDR3 is CSARGFGIVSDTQYF. CDR3 DNA sequence: TGCAGTGCTAGAGGGTTCGGGATAGTCTCAGATACGCAGTATTTT.